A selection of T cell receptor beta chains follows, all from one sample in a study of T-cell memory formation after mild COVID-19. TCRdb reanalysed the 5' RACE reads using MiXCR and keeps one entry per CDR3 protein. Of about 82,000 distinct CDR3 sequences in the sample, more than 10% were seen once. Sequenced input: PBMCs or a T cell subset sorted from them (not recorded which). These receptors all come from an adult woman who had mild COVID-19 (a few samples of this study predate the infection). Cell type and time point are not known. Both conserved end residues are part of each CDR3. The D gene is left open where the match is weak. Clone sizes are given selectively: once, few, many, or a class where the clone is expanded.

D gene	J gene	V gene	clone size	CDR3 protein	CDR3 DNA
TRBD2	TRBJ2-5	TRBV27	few	CASSFLAGGPGETQYF	TGTGCCAGCAGTTTCTTAGCGGGAGGGCCGGGAGAGACCCAGTACTTC
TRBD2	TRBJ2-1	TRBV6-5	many	CASRRLAGGRDEQFF	TGTGCCAGCAGAAGACTAGCGGGAGGTCGGGATGAGCAGTTCTTC
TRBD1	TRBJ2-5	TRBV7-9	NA	CASSDRQGAETQYF	TGTGCCAGCAGCGACCGACAGGGGGCCGAGACCCAGTACTTC
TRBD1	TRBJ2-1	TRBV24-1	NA	CATSDTDRGGDEQFF	TGTGCCACCAGTGATACCGACAGGGGTGGCGATGAGCAGTTCTTC
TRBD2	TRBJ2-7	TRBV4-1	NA	CASSHAGLAGGSYEQYF	TGCGCCAGCAGCCATGCTGGACTAGCGGGGGGCAGCTACGAGCAGTACTTC
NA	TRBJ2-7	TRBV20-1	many	CSARFSYEQYF	TGCAGTGCTAGGTTTTCCTACGAGCAGTACTTC
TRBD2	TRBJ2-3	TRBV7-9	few	CASSLGLAGGDTQYF	TGTGCCAGCAGCTTGGGTCTAGCGGGGGGCGATACGCAGTATTTT
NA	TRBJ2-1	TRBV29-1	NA	CSVEAVLRGSYNEQFF	TGCAGCGTTGAAGCCGTTTTGAGAGGGAGCTACAATGAGCAGTTCTTC
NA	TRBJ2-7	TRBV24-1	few	CATSPGSSYEQYF	TGTGCCACCAGCCCAGGGAGCTCCTACGAGCAGTACTTC
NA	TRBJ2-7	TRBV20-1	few	CSARDWHVAYEQYF	TGCAGTGCTAGAGATTGGCACGTCGCCTACGAGCAGTACTTC
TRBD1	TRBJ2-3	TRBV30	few	CACLPSGFGTGVTDTQYF	TGTGCCTGTCTCCCCTCGGGGTTCGGGACAGGGGTAACAGATACGCAGTATTTT
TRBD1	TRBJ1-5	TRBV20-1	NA	CSALPGAGTGYQPQHF	TGCAGTGCCCTGCCCGGGGCTGGGACAGGGTATCAGCCCCAGCATTTT
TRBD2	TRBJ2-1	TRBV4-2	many	CASSPYGRDSSYNEQFF	TGTGCCAGCAGCCCATACGGGAGGGACTCCTCCTACAATGAGCAGTTCTTC
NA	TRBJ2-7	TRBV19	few	CASSPAGILYEQYF	TGTGCCAGTAGTCCCGCAGGAATACTCTACGAGCAGTACTTC
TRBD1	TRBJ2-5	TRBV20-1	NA	CSAVDRVPETQYF	TGCAGTGCAGTTGACAGGGTCCCGGAGACCCAGTACTTC
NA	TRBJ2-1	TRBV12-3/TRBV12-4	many	CASSLAGPQNEQFF	TGTGCCAGCAGTTTAGCGGGACCTCAGAATGAGCAGTTCTTC
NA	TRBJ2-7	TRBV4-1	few	CASSQEAYRGSYEQYF	TGCGCCAGCAGCCAAGAAGCCTACCGGGGGTCCTACGAGCAGTACTTC
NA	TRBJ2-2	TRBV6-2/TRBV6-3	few	CASSPFRTGELFF	TGTGCCAGCAGCCCCTTTAGGACCGGGGAGCTGTTTTTT
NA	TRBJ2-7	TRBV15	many	CATSRAQGWPYEQYF	TGTGCCACCAGCAGAGCGCAGGGTTGGCCCTACGAGCAGTACTTC
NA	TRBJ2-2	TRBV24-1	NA	CATSDPARRGTGELFF	TGTGCCACCAGTGATCCCGCGCGGAGGGGCACCGGGGAGCTGTTTTTT
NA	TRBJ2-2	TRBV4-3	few	CASSLTGAWTGELFF	TGCGCCAGCAGCCTAACGGGAGCTTGGACCGGGGAGCTGTTTTTT
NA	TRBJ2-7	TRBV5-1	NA	CASTLGPTYEQYF	TGCGCCAGCACCCTGGGACCAACCTACGAGCAGTACTTC
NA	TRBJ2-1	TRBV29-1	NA	CSVESDLYNEQFF	TGCAGCGTTGAAAGTGACTTATACAATGAGCAGTTCTTC
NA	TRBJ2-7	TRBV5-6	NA	CASSLGRTRDEQYF	TGTGCCAGCAGCTTGGGGCGGACAAGGGACGAGCAGTACTTC
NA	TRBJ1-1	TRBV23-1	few	CASSQSRMGARDTEAFF	TGCGCCAGCAGTCAATCGAGGATGGGGGCGCGTGACACTGAAGCTTTCTTT
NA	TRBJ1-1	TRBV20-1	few	CSARVTRFMNTEAFF	TGCAGTGCTAGAGTCACCCGGTTCATGAACACTGAAGCTTTCTTT
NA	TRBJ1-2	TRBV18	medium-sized	CASSHPGRDYGYTF	TGTGCCAGCTCACACCCAGGGCGGGACTATGGCTACACCTTC
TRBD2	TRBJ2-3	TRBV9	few	CASSAGLAGADTQYF	TGTGCCAGCAGCGCCGGACTAGCGGGAGCAGATACGCAGTATTTT
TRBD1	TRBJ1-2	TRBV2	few	CASSPTGGPGSYTF	TGTGCCAGCAGCCCGACAGGGGGCCCTGGTAGCTACACCTTC
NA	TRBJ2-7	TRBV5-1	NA	CAISSDLISYEQYF	TGCGCCATCAGCTCGGACCTCATCTCCTACGAGCAGTACTTC
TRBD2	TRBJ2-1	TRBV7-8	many	CASSLLAGGYNEQFF	TGTGCCAGCAGCTTACTAGCGGGGGGTTACAATGAGCAGTTCTTC
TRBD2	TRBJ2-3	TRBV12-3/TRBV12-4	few	CASSLPLAGVTDTQYF	TGTGCCAGCAGCCTCCCTCTAGCGGGAGTCACAGATACGCAGTATTTT
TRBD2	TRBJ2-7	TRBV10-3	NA	CAISDRGSGRGSYEQYF	TGTGCCATCAGTGACCGGGGGAGCGGGAGGGGGTCCTACGAGCAGTACTTC
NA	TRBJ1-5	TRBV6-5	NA	CASSPIELVGVNSNQPQHF	TGTGCCAGCAGTCCTATCGAGCTGGTCGGGGTCAATAGCAATCAGCCCCAGCATTTT
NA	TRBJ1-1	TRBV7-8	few	CASSLVRQEAFF	TGTGCCAGCAGCTTAGTGCGGCAGGAAGCTTTCTTT
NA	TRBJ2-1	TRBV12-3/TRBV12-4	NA	CASSPGHVGQFF	TGTGCCAGCAGCCCAGGTCATGTAGGACAGTTCTTC
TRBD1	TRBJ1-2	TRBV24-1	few	CATRGRGHYGYTF	TGTGCCACCAGGGGCAGGGGGCACTATGGCTACACCTTC
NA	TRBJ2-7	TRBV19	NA	CASSTDSGEQYF	TGTGCCAGTAGTACAGACAGTGGCGAGCAGTACTTC
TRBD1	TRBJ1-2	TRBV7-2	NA	CASSPTGVYYGYTF	TGTGCCAGCAGCCCAACAGGGGTTTACTATGGCTACACCTTC
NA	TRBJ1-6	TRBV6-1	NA	CASSGQGNSPLHF	TGTGCCAGCAGTGGGCAGGGGAATTCACCCCTCCACTTT
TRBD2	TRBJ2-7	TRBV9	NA	CASSVTSGAYEQYF	TGTGCCAGCAGCGTTACTAGCGGGGCCTACGAGCAGTACTTC
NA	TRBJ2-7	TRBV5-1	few	CASSPPGHAAYEQYF	TGCGCCAGCAGCCCCCCGGGACATGCTGCCTACGAGCAGTACTTC
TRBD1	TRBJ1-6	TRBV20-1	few	CSATRDRGNNSPLHF	TGCAGTGCTACCCGGGACAGGGGAAATAATTCACCCCTCCACTTT